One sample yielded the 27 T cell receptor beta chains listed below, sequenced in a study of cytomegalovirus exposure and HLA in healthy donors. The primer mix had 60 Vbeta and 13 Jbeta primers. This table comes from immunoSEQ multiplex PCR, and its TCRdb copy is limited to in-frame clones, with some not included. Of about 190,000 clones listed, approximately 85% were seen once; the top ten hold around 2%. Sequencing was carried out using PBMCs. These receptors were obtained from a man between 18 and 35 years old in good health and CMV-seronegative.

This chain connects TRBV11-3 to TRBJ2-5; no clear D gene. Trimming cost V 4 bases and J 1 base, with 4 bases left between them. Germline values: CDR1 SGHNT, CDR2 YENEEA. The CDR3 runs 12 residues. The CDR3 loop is CASSSGQETQYF. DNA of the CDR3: TGTGCCAGCAGCTCCGGCCAAGAGACCCAGTACTTC.

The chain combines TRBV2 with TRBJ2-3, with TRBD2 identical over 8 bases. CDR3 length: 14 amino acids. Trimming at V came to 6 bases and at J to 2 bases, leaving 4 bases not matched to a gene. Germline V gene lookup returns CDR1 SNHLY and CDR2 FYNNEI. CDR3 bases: TGTGCCAGCAGCGACGGGAGGGACACAGATACGCAGTATTTT. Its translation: CASSDGRDTDTQYF. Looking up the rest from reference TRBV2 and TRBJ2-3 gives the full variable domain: EPEVTQTPSHQVTQMGQEVILRCVPISNHLYFYWYRQILGQKVEFLVSFYNNEISEKSEIFDDQFSVERPDGSNFTLKIRSTKLEDSAMYFCASSDGRDTDTQYFGPGTRLTVL.

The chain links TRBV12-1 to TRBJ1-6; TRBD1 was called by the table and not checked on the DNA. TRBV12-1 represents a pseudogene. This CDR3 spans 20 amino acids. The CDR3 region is CASSFASVKGDNSYNSPLHF. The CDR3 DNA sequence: TGTGCCAGCAGCTTTGCGAGTGTTAAAGGGGATAACTCCTATAATTCACCCCTCCACTTT.

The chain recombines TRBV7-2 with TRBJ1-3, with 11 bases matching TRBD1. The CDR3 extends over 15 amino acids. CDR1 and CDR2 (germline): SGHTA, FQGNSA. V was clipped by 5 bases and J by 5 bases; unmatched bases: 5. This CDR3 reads CASSQGTGGRNTIYF. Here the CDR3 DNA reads TGTGCCAGCAGCCAAGGGACAGGGGGGAGAAACACCATATATTTT.

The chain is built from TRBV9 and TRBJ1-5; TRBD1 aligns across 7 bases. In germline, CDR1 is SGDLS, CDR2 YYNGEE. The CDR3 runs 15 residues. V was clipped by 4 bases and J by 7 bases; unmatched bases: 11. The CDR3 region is CASSPGETGRQPQHF. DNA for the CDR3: TGTGCCAGCAGCCCCGGAGAGACAGGGCGGCAGCCCCAGCATTTT.

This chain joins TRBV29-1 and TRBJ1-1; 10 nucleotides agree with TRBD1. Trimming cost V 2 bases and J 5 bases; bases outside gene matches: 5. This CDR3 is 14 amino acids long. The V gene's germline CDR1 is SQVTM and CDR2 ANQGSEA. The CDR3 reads CSVELDRGTTEAFF. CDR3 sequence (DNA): TGCAGCGTTGAATTGGACAGGGGGACGACTGAAGCTTTCTTT.

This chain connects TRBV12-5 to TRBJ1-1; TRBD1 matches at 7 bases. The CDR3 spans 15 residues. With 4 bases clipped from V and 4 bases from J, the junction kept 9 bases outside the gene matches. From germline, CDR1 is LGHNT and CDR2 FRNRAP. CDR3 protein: CASGSLTGRGTEAFF. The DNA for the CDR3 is TGTGCTAGTGGTTCCCTGACAGGGCGAGGCACTGAAGCTTTCTTT.

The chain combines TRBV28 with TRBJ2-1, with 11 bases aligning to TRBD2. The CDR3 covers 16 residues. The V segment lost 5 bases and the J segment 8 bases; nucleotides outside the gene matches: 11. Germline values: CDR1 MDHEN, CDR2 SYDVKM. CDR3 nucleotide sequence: TGTGCCAGCAGTCCCCCCGGGACTAGCGGATTGCATGAGCAGTTCTTC. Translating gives CASSPPGTSGLHEQFF.

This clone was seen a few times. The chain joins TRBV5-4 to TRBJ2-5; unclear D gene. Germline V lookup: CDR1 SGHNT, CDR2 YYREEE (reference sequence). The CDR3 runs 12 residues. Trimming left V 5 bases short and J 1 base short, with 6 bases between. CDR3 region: CASSMFQETQYF. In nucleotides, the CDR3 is TGTGCCAGCAGTATGTTCCAAGAGACCCAGTACTTC.

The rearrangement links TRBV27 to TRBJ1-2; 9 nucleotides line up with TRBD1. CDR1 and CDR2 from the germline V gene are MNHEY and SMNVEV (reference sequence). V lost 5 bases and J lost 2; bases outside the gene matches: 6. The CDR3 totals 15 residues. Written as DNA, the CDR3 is TGTGCCAGCAGTCCCGGGACAGGGATCAACTATGGCTACACCTTC. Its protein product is CASSPGTGINYGYTF.

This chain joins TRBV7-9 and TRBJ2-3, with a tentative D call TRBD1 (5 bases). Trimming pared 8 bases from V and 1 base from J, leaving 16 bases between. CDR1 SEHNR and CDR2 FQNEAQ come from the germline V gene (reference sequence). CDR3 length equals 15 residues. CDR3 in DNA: TGTGCCAGCGCCAGGGCTATTGGAGGCACAGATACGCAGTATTTT. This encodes CASARAIGGTDTQYF. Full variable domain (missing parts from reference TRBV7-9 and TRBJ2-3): DTGVSQNPRHKITKRGQNVTFRCDPISEHNRLYWYRQTLGQGPEFLTYFQNEAQLEKSRLLSDRFSAERPKGSFSTLEIQRTEQGDSAMYLCASARAIGGTDTQYFGPGTRLTVL.

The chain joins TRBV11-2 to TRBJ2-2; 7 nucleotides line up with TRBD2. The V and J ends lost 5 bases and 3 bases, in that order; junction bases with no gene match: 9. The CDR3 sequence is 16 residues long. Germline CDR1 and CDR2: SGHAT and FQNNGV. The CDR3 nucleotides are TGTGCCAGCAGCGTGGACCTAGCGGCCTACACCGGGGAGCTGTTTTTT. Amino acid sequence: CASSVDLAAYTGELFF. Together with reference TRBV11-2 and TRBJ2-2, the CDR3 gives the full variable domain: EAGVAQSPRYKIIEKRQSVAFWCNPISGHATLYWYQQILGQGPKLLIQFQNNGVVDDSQLPKDRFSAERLKGVDSTLKIQPAKLEDSAVYLCASSVDLAAYTGELFFGEGSRLTVL.

DNA of the CDR3: TGTGCCAGCAGCTCGGGTTTCGACTATGGCTACACCTTC. Translated, it gives CASSSGFDYGYTF. This chain joins TRBV5-6 and TRBJ1-2; D is unclear. Germline loops: CDR1 SGHDT, CDR2 YYEEEE. V was pared by 3 bases and J by 3 bases, with 9 bases between. CDR3 length: 13 residues. The full variable domain, with the rest looked up from reference TRBV5-6 and TRBJ1-2, is DAGVTQSPTHLIKTRGQQVTLRCSPKSGHDTVSWYQQALGQGPQFIFQYYEEEERQRGNFPDRFSGHQFPNYSSELNVNALLLGDSALYLCASSSGFDYGYTFGSGTRLTVV.

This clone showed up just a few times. The CDR3 sequence is CASSEFMTGGYGYTF. The CDR3 bases are TGTGCCAGCAGTGAATTTATGACAGGGGGGTATGGCTACACCTTC. The genes are TRBV25-1 and TRBJ1-2; 9 positions match TRBD1. The V and J ends lost 1 base and 5 bases, in that order; junction bases with no gene match: 5. This CDR3 comprises 15 residues. The germline V gene has CDR1 MGHDK and CDR2 SYGVNS.

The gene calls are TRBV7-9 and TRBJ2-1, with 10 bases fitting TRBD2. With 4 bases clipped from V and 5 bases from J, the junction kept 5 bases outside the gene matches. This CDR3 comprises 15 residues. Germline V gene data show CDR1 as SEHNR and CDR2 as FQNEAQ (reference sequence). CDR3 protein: CASSWSGGANNEQFF. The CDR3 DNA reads TGTGCCAGCAGCTGGAGCGGGGGGGCGAACAATGAGCAGTTCTTC.

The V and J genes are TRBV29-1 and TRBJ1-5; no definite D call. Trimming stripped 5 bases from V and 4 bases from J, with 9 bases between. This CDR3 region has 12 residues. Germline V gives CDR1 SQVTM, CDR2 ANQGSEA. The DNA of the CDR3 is TGCAGCGTTTCTAAGGAGAATCAGCCCCAGCATTTT. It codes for CSVSKENQPQHF.

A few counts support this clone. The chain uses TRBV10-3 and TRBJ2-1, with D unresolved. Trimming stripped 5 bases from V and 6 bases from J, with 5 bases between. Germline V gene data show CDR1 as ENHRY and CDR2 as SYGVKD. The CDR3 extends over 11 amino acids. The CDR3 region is CAISSLNEQFF. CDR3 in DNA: TGTGCCATCAGTTCTCTCAATGAGCAGTTCTTC.

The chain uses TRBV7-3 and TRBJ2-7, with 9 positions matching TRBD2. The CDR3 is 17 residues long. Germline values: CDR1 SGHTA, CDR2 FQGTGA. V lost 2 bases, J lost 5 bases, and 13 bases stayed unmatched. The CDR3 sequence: CASSLSGTSPSVDEQYF. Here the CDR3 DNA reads TGTGCCAGCAGCTTATCCGGGACTAGCCCTTCCGTGGACGAGCAGTACTTC.

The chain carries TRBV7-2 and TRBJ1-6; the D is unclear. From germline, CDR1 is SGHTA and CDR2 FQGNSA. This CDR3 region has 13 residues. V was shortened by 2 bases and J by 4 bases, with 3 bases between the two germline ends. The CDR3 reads CASSLYYNSPLHF. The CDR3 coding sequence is TGTGCCAGCAGCTTATATTATAATTCACCCCTCCACTTT.

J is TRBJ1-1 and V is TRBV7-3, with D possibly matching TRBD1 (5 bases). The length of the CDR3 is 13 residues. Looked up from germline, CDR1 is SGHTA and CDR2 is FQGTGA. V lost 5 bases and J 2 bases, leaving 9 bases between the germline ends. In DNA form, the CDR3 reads TGTGCCAGCAGCCAGCAGGGTAACACTGAAGCTTTCTTT. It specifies CASSQQGNTEAFF.

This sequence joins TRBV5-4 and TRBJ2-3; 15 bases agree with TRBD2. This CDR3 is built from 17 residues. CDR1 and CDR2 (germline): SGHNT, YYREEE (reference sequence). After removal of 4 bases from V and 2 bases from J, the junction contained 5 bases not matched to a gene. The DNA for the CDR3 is TGTGCCAGCAGCCCCGGGACTAGCGGGAGGCACACAGATACGCAGTATTTT. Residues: CASSPGTSGRHTDTQYF.

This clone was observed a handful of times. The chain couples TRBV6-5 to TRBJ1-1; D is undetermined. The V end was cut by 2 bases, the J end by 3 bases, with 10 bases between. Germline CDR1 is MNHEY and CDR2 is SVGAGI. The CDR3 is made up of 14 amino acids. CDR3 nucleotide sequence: TGTGCCAGCAGTTACGATGAGGCGTACACTGAAGCTTTCTTT. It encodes CASSYDEAYTEAFF.

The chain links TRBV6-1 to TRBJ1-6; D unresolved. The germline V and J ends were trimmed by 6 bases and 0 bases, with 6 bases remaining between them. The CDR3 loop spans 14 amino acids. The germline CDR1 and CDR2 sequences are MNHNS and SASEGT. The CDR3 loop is CASSPGSYNSPLHF. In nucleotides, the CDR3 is TGTGCCAGCAGCCCCGGCTCCTATAATTCACCCCTCCACTTT.

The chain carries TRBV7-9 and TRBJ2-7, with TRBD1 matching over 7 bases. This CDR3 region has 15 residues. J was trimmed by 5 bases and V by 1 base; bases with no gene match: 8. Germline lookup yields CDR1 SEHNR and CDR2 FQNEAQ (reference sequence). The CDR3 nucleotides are TGTGCCAGCAGCTTAGTGATCGGACAGGTCGACGAGCAGTACTTC. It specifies CASSLVIGQVDEQYF.

The CDR3 DNA reads TGTGCCAGCAGCTTAGCGCCCTCCTCGGGGCCCCAGCATTTT. This codes for CASSLAPSSGPQHF. This sequence joins TRBV7-8 and TRBJ1-5; unclear D gene. This CDR3 is 14 amino acids long. The V end was cut by 0 bases, the J end by 9 bases, with 12 bases between. From germline, CDR1 is SGHVS and CDR2 FQNEAQ.

The CDR3: CASSRRTYKRYSNQPQHF. CDR3 nucleotides: TGTGCCAGCTCACGAAGAACCTACAAGCGCTATAGCAATCAGCCCCAGCATTTT. The rearrangement uses TRBV18 and TRBJ1-5; D is unresolved. Trimming took off 4 bases at V and 0 bases at J, with 19 bases between the two ends. The CDR3 is 18 amino acids. Germline assignment: CDR1 KGHSH and CDR2 LQKENI.

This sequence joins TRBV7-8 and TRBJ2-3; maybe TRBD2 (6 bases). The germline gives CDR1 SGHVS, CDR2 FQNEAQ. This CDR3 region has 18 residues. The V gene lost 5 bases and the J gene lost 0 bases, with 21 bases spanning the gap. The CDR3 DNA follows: TGTGCCAGCAGCCATCGACTAAGTAGGCGGGGCAGCACAGATACGCAGTATTTT. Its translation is CASSHRLSRRGSTDTQYF.